This TCR beta chain was found in a study of cytomegalovirus exposure and HLA in healthy donors. Study-level background: Counted in an early data release were approximately 80 million unique TCRs from HLA-typed donors.

On this clone itself: Its antigen remains unidentified.

Regarding the study as a whole: Presence/absence analyses took donor sequencing depth as roughly uniform. In vitro work confirmed that a few CMV-associated chains recognize CMV antigens.

The CDR3 totals 14 residues. CDR1 ENHRY and CDR2 SYGVKD come from the germline V gene. The V gene end was trimmed by 8 bases and the J gene end by 2 bases; junction bases not matched to a gene: 7. Donors had nominal health at sampling but likely had unrecorded immune exposures. PCR used 60 Vbeta primers and 13 Jbeta primers. This table comes from immunoSEQ multiplex PCR, and its TCRdb copy is limited to in-frame clones, with some not included. The table lists approximately 74,000 clones, approximately 71% of them singletons. The TCR comes from a middle-aged woman in good health and CMV-seronegative. The chain carries TRBV10-3 and TRBJ1-2; 8 positions agree with TRBD1. The sample consisted of PBMCs. CDR3 in DNA: TGTGCCATCGTCCAGGGGGCGGAAAACTATGGCTACACCTTC. It specifies CAIVQGAENYGYTF.